The present T cell receptor beta chain was sequenced within a study of T cell responses to AZD1222 COVID-19 vaccine. General observations from the study: Every sample of the repertoires postdated the peak T cell response. CD4 TCRs covered the whole spike, strongest at regions 160-218 and 743-854.

The CDR3 length is 14 residues. CDR1 SEHNR and CDR2 FQNEAQ come from the germline V gene (reference sequence). The junction had 2 bases not matched to a gene; V was cut back by 1 base and J by 6 bases. Only in-frame clones appear in the TCRdb table, and some are missing; sequencing was by immunoSEQ multiplex PCR. The sample includes about 77,000 clones, approximately 92% of them seen just once. Concerning this clone itself: The antigen is not known.

The material sequenced was peripheral blood, taken 28 days after the second AZD1222 dose. The sequence was obtained from an adult who received the AZD1222 COVID-19 vaccine. V and J are TRBV7-9 and TRBJ2-7; 11 bases match TRBD1. The CDR3 here is CASSLEGTGGEQYF. In DNA, the CDR3 is TGTGCCAGCAGCTTAGAAGGGACAGGGGGCGAGCAGTACTTC.